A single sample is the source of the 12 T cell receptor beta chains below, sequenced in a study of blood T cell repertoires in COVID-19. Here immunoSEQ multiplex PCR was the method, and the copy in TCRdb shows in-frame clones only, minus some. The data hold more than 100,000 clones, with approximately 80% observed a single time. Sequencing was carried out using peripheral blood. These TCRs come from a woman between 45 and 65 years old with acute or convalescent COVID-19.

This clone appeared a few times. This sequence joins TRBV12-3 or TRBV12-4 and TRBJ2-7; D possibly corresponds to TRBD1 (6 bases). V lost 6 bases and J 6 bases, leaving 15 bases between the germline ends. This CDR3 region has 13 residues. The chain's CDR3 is CASSPQGNGEQYF. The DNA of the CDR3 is TGTGCCAGCAGCCCGCAGGGGAATGGCGAGCAGTACTTC.

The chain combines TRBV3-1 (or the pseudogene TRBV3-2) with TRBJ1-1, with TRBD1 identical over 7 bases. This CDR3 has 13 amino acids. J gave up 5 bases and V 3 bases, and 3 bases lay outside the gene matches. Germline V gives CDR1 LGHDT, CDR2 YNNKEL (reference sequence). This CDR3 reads CASSQTGYTEAFF. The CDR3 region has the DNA TGTGCCAGCAGCCAGACAGGGTATACTGAAGCTTTCTTT.

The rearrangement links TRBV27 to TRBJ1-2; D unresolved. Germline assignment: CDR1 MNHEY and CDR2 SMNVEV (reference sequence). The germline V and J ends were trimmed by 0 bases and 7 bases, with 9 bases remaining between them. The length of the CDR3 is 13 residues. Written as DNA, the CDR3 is TGTGCCAGCAGTTTATCGGCAGGCGCTGGCTACACCTTC. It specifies CASSLSAGAGYTF.

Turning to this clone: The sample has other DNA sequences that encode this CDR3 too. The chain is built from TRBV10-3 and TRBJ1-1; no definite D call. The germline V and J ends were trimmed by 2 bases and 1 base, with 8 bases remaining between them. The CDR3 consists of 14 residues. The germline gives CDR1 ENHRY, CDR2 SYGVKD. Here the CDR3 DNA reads TGTGCCATCAGTGAGGGGCAGCCGAACACTGAAGCTTTCTTT. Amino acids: CAISEGQPNTEAFF.

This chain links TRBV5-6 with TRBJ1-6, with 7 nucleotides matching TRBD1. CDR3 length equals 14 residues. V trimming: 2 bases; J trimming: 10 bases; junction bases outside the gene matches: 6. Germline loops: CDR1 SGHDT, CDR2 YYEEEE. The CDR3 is CASSLVQGGSPLHF. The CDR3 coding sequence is TGTGCCAGCAGCTTAGTCCAGGGGGGCTCACCCCTCCACTTT.

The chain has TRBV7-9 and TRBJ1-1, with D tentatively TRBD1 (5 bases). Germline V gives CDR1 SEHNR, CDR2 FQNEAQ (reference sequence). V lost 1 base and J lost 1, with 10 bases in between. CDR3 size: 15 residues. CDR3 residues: CASSLEGLRNTEAFF. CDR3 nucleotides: TGTGCCAGCAGCTTAGAGGGGTTGAGGAACACTGAAGCTTTCTTT.

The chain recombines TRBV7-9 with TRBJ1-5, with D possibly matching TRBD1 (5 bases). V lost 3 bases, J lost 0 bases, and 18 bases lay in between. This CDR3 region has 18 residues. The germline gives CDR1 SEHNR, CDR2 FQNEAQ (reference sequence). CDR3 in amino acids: CASSFHKGNQNSNQPQHF. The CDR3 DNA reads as TGTGCCAGCAGCTTCCACAAGGGGAATCAAAATAGCAATCAGCCCCAGCATTTT.

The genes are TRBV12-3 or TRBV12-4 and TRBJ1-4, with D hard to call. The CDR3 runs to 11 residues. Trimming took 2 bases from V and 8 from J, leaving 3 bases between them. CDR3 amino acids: CASSLREKLFF. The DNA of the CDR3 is TGTGCCAGCAGTTTACGGGAAAAACTGTTTTTT.

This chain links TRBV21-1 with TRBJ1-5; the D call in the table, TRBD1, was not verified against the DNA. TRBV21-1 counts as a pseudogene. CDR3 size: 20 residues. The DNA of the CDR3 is TGTGCCAGCAGCAAAGAGGAATTTAGGGGGGACAGGGTATGCAATCAGCCCCAGCATTTT. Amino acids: CASSKEEFRGDRVCNQPQHF.

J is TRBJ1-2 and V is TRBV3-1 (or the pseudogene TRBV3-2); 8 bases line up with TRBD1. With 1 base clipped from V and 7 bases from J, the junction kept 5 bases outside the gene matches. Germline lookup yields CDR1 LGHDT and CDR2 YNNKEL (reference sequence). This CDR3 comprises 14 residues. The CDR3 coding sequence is TGTGCCAGCAGCCAAGCAGGGGGCCTGGGTGGCTACACCTTC. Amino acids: CASSQAGGLGGYTF.

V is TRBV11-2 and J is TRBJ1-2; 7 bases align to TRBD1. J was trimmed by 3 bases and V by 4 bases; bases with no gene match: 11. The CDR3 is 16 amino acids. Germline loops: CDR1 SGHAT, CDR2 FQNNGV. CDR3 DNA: TGTGCCAGCAGCTCCTTCAGGGGGTCTCGGGACTATGGCTACACCTTC. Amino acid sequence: CASSSFRGSRDYGYTF.

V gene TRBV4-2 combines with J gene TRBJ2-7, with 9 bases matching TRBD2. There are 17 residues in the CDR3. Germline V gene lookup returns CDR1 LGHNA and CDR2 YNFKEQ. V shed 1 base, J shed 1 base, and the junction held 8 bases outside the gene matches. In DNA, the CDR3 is TGTGCCAGCAGCCAAGTGGGACCTAGCGGGGTGTCCTACGAGCAGTACTTC. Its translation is CASSQVGPSGVSYEQYF.